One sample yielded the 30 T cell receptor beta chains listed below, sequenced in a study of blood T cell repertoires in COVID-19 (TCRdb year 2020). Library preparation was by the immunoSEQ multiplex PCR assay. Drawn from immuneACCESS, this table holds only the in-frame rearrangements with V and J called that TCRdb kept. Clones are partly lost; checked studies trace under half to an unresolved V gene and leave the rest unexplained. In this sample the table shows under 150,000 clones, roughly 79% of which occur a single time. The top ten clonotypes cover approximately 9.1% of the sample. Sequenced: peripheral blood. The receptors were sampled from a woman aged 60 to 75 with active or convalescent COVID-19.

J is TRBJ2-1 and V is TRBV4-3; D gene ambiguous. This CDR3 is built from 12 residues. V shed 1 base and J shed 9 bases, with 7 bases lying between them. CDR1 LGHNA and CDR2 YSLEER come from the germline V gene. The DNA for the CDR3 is TGCGCCAGCAGCCAAGTCGCCGGTGAGCAGTTCTTC. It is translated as CASSQVAGEQFF.

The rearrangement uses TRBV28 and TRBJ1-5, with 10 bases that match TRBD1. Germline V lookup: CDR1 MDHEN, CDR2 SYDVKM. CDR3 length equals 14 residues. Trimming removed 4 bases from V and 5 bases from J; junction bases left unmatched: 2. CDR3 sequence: CASSSTGGYQPQHF. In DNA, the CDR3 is TGTGCCAGCAGTTCGACAGGGGGCTATCAGCCCCAGCATTTT.

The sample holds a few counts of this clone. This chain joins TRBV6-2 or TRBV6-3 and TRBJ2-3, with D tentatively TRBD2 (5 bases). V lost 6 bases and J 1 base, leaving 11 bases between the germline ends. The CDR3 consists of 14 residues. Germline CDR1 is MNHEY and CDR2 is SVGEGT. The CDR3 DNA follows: TGTGCCAGCAGCGTCCGGGGAGGCACAGATACGCAGTATTTT. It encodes CASSVRGGTDTQYF.

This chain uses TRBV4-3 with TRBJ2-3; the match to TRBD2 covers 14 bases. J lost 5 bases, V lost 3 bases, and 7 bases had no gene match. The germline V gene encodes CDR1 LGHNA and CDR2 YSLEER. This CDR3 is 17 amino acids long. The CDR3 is CASSQMTSGRAGDTQYF. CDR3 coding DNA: TGCGCCAGCAGCCAGATGACTAGCGGGAGGGCTGGAGATACGCAGTATTTT.

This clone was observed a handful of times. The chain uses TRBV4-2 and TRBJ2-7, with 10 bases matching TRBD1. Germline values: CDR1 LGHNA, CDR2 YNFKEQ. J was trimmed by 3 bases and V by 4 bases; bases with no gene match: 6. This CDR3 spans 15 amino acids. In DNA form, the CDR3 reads TGTGCCAGCAGCCCCCGGGACAGGGGTCTCTACGAGCAGTACTTC. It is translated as CASSPRDRGLYEQYF.

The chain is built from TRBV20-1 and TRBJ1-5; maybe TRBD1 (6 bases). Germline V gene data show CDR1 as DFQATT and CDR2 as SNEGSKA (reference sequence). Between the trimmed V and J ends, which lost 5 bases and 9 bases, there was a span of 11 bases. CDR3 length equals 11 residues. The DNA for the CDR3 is TGCAGTGCTTCCCCGACAGGGCCCCAGCATTTT. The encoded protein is CSASPTGPQHF.

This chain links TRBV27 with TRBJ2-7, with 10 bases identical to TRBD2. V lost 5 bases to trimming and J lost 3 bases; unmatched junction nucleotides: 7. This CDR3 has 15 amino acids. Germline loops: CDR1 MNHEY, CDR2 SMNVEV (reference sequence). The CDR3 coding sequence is TGTGCCAGCAGTATGCTAGCGGGAGAGATCTACGAGCAGTACTTC. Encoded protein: CASSMLAGEIYEQYF.

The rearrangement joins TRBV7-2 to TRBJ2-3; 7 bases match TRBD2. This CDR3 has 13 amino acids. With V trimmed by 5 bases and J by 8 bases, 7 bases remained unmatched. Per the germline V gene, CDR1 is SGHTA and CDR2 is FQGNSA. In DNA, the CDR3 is TGTGCCAGCAGCCCCCCGCGCGGGGGTACGCAGTATTTT. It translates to CASSPPRGGTQYF.

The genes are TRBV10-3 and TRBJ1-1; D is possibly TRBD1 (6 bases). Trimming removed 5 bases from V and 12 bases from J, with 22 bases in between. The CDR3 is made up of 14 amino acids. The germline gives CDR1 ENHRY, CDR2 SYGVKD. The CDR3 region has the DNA TGTGCCATCAGTTTGGAGGTCGGGGGGCGCCACCCTTTCTTT. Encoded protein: CAISLEVGGRHPFF.

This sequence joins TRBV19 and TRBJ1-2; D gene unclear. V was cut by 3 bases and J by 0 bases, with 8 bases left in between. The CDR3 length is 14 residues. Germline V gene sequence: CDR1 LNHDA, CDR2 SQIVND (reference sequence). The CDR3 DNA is TGTGCCAGTAGTATCGGTGCGGCTAACTATGGCTACACCTTC. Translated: CASSIGAANYGYTF.

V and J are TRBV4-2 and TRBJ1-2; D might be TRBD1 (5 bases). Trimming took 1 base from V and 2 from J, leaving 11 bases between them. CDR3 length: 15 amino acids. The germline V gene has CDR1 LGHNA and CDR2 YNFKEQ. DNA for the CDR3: TGTGCCAGCAGCCAAGTAAGGGGTTACAACTATGGCTACACCTTC. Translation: CASSQVRGYNYGYTF.

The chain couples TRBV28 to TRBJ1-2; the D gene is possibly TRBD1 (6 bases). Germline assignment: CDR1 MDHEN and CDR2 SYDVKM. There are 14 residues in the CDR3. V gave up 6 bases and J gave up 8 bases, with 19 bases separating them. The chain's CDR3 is CASRITGFTWGYTF. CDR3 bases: TGTGCCAGCAGAATAACAGGGTTCACCTGGGGCTACACCTTC.

CDR3 sequence reads: CAPQGAGELFF. In nucleotides, the CDR3 is TGTGCCCCACAGGGCGCCGGGGAGCTGTTTTTT. This sequence joins TRBV27 and TRBJ2-2, with a weak D call TRBD1 (6 bases). Germline loops: CDR1 MNHEY, CDR2 SMNVEV (reference sequence). Trimming removed 11 bases from V and 6 bases from J, with 10 bases in between. The CDR3 is 11 residues long.

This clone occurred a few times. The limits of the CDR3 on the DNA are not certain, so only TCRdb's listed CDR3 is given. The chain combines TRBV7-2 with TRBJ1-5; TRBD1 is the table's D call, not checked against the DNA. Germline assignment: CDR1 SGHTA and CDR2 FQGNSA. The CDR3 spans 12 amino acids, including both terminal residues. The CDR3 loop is CASSVGQGTQVF.

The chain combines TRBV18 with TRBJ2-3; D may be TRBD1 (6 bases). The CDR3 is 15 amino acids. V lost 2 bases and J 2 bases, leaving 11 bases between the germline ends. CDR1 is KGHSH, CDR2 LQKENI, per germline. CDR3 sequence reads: CASSPADSSTDTQYF. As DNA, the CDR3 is TGTGCCAGCTCACCAGCGGACAGCTCCACAGATACGCAGTATTTT.

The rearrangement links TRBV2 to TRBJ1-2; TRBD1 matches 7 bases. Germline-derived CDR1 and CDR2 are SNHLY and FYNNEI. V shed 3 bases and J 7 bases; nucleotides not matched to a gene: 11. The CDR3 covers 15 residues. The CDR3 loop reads CASSDGSRGLGGYTF. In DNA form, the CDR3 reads TGTGCCAGCAGTGATGGTAGCAGGGGGTTGGGTGGCTACACCTTC.

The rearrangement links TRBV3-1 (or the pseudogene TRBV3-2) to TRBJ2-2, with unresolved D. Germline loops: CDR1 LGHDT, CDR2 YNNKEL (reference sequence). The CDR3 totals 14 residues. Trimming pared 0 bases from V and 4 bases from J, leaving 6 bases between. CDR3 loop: CASSQDPGTGELFF. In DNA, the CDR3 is TGTGCCAGCAGCCAAGACCCCGGCACCGGGGAGCTGTTTTTT.

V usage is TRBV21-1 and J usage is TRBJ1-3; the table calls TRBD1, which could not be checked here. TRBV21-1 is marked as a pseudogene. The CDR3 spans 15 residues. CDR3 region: CASSKQGAGGNTIYF. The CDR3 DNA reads TGTGCCAGCAGCAAGCAGGGGGCGGGTGGAAACACCATATATTTT.

CDR3 bases: TGTGCCAGCATGAAGCGGGGTTTCACAGATACGCAGTATTTT. Encoded protein: CASMKRGFTDTQYF. The chain employs TRBV6-1 and TRBJ2-3, with 7 bases that match TRBD2. This CDR3 spans 14 amino acids. Germline V gives CDR1 MNHNS, CDR2 SASEGT. V trimming: 7 bases; J trimming: 2 bases; junction bases outside the gene matches: 6.

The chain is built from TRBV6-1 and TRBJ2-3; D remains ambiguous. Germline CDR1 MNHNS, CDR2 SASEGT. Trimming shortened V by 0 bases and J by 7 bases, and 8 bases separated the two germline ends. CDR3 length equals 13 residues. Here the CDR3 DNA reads TGTGCCAGCAGTGAAGCGGCCAGTTATACGCAGTATTTT. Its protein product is CASSEAASYTQYF.

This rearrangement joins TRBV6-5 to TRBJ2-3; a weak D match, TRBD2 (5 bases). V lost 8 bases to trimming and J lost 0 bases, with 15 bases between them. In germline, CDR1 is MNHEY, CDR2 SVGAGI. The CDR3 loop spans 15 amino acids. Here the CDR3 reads CASRDRLFSTDTQYF. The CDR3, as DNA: TGTGCCAGCCGGGATCGATTGTTCAGCACAGATACGCAGTATTTT.

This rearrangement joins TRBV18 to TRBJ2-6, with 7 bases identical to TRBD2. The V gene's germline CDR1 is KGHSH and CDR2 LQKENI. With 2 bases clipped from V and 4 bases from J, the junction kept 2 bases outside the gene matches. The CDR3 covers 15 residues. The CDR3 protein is CASSPGGDGANVLTF. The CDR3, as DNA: TGTGCCAGCTCACCAGGGGGGGACGGGGCCAACGTCCTGACTTTC. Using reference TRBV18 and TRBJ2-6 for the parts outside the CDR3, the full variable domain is NAGVMQNPRHLVRRRGQEARLRCSPMKGHSHVYWYRQLPEEGLKFMVYLQKENIIDESGMPKERFSAEFPKEGPSILRIQQVVRGDSAAYFCASSPGGDGANVLTFGAGSRLTVL.

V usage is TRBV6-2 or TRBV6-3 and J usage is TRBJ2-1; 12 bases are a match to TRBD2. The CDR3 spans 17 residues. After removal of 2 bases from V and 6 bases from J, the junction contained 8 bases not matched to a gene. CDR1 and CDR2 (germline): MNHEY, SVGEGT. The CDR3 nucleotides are TGTGCCAGCAGTTACGCCCTAGCGGGAGGGACTTCCAATGAGCAGTTCTTC. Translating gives CASSYALAGGTSNEQFF.

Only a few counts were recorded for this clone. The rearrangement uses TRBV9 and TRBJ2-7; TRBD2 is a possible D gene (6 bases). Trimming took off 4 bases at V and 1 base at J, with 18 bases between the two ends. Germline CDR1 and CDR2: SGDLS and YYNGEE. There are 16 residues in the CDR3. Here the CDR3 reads CASSSPIGSRSYEQYF. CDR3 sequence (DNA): TGTGCCAGCAGCTCTCCAATCGGGAGTCGGTCCTACGAGCAGTACTTC. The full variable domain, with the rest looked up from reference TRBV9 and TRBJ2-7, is DSGVTQTPKHLITATGQRVTLRCSPRSGDLSVYWYQQSLDQGLQFLIQYYNGEERAKGNILERFSAQQFPDLHSELNLSSLELGDSALYFCASSSPIGSRSYEQYFGPGTRLTVT.

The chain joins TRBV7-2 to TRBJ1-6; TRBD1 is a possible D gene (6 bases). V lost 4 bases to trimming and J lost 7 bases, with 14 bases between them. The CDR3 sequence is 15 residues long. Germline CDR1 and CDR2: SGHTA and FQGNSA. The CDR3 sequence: CASSSSGTNNSPLHF. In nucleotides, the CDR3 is TGTGCCAGCAGCTCATCCGGGACAAACAATTCACCCCTCCACTTT.

CDR3 sequence: CASSLLLGQGYHEQYF. CDR3 sequence (DNA): TGTGCCAGCTCACTTTTACTAGGACAGGGGTACCACGAGCAGTACTTC. The chain couples TRBV18 to TRBJ2-7; 9 bases align to TRBD1. Germline CDR1 is KGHSH and CDR2 is LQKENI. This CDR3 spans 16 amino acids. With 4 bases clipped from V and 5 bases from J, the junction kept 12 bases outside the gene matches.

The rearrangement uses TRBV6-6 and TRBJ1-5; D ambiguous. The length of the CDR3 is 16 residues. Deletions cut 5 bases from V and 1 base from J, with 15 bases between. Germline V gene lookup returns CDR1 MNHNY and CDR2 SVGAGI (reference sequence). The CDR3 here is CASSLGEGPSNQPQHF. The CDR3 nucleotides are TGTGCCAGCAGTCTCGGGGAGGGCCCCAGCAATCAGCCCCAGCATTTT.

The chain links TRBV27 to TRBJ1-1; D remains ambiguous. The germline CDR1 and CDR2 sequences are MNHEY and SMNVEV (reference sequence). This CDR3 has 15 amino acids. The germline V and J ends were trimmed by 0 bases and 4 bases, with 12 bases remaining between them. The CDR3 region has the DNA TGTGCCAGCAGTTTATCTGGAGGGATCCCCACTGAAGCTTTCTTT. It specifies CASSLSGGIPTEAFF.

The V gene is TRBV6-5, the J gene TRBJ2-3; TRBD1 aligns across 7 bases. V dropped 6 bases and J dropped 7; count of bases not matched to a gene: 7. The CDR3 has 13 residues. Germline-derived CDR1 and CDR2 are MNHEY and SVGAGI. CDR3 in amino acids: CASRRQGGHTQYF. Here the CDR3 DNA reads TGTGCCAGCAGGAGACAGGGTGGACATACGCAGTATTTT.

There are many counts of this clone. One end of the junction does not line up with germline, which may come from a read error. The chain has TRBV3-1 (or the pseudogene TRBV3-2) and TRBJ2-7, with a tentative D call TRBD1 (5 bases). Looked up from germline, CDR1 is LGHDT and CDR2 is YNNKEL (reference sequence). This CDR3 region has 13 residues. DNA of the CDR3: TGTGCCAGCAGCCAAGAGTCGACAGCCGGTCAGGCCTTC. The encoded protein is CASSQESTAGQAF.